Reported below is one T cell receptor beta chain. As yet, its antigen is unknown. It is likely a read error: a sequence one base away is far more abundant. Distinct nucleotide sequences in the sample also encode this CDR3. The source of the sample is a study of shared clonotypes between healthy human individuals. Overall study findings and caveats: Investigators expected sequencing depth to affect clonotype sharing among donors.

Per germline, CDR1 MNHNY and CDR2 SVGAGI (reference sequence). The CDR3 covers 12 residues. TCRdb's copy holds only in-frame clones and misses some; the assay was immunoSEQ multiplex PCR. The sample yields hundreds of thousands of clones, roughly three quarters seen once. The donor population consisted of healthy HIV-negative adults with no recent acute infections or vaccinations. Every donor, a Caucasian adult, lived in Nashville, Tennessee. About 100 million PBMCs per unsorted sample were used for genomic DNA. The V gene is TRBV6-6, the J gene TRBJ1-4; D ambiguous. Sequencing was performed on PBMCs. This TCR derives from a woman in her forties in good health. Some clones in this sample may be carry-over from other donors' samples. CDR3 sequence (DNA): TGCGCCAGCTCGCAGCAAAATGAAAAACTGTTTTTT. Translating it yields CASSQQNEKLFF.